A selection of T cell receptor beta chains follows, all from one sample in a study of control samples from healthy donors and cancer patients. Some clones are missing from TCRdb's copy, which holds only in-frame ones; the method was immunoSEQ multiplex PCR. This sample has about 220,000 clones; about 93% occur once, and the top ten carry approximately 1.5%. The sequenced material came from blood. The receptor source for this set is a man in his forties or fifties in good health. The CDR3 runs from the conserved cysteine through the conserved F or W. D genes are given only for firm matches. The listing skips clone size in some rows; elsewhere it reads once, few, many or a size class.

>.|TRBJ2-2|TRBV6-1|.
CASSDVFAAGELFF
TGTGCCAGCAGTGATGTTTTTGCTGCCGGGGAGCTGTTTTTT
>.|TRBJ1-2|TRBV9|.
CASSVSLSQGGGYTF
TGTGCCAGCAGCGTTTCCCTCAGCCAGGGAGGAGGCTACACCTTC
>.|TRBJ1-1|TRBV5-4|.
CASSRGAQGNTEAFF
TGTGCCAGCAGCAGGGGGGCACAGGGCAACACTGAAGCTTTCTTT
>.|TRBJ1-6|TRBV4-3|.
CASSPTLAPFLNSPLHF
TGCGCCAGCAGCCCAACGCTGGCCCCTTTTTTGAATTCACCCCTCCACTTT
>.|TRBJ2-2|TRBV2|.
CASIGRINTGELFF
TGTGCCAGCATAGGACGGATAAACACCGGGGAGCTGTTTTTT
>TRBD1|TRBJ1-2|TRBV5-1|.
CASSFDRERYTF
TGCGCCAGCAGCTTCGACAGGGAGCGCTACACCTTC
>TRBD2|TRBJ2-1|TRBV7-2|.
CASSSGTSGGWEQFF
TGTGCCAGCAGCTCAGGGACTAGCGGGGGGTGGGAGCAGTTCTTC
>.|TRBJ1-6|TRBV27|once
CASRLDSPNSPLHF
TGTGCCAGCAGGCTGGACAGTCCCAATTCACCCCTCCACTTT
>TRBD1|TRBJ2-7|TRBV18|.
CASSGTGVEQYF
TGTGCCAGCTCAGGGACAGGGGTCGAGCAGTACTTC
>.|TRBJ2-1|TRBV11-3|once
CASSLDRGPYNEQFF
TGTGCCAGCAGCTTAGACAGGGGCCCCTACAATGAGCAGTTCTTC
>TRBD2|TRBJ2-3|TRBV5-4|.
CASSLPSPGTSGDTQYF
TGTGCCAGCAGCTTGCCATCCCCCGGGACTAGCGGGGATACGCAGTATTTT
>.|TRBJ1-5|TRBV29-1|.
CSVQKGEGQPQHF
TGCAGCGTCCAAAAGGGGGAAGGTCAGCCCCAGCATTTT
>TRBD1|TRBJ2-7|TRBV7-2|.
CASSFQGVPSYEQYF
TGTGCCAGCAGCTTCCAGGGGGTCCCCTCCTACGAGCAGTACTTC
>.|TRBJ2-1|TRBV28|.
CASSFVWAGEQFF
TGTGCCAGCAGTTTCGTCTGGGCTGGCGAGCAGTTCTTC
>.|TRBJ2-3|TRBV6-2/TRBV6-3|.
CASSYRDFQSSTDTQYF
TGTGCCAGCAGTTACCGGGACTTTCAATCTAGCACAGATACGCAGTATTTT
>.|TRBJ2-2|TRBV6-5|.
CASRQTNTGELFF
TGTGCCAGCAGACAGACCAACACCGGGGAGCTGTTTTTT
>.|TRBJ1-5|TRBV7-2|.
CASSLGMDQPQHF
TGTGCCAGCAGCTTAGGGATGGATCAGCCCCAGCATTTT
>.|TRBJ1-1|TRBV5-1|.
CASSSLTGGTEAFF
TGCGCCAGCAGCTCGTTGACCGGGGGCACTGAAGCTTTCTTT
>TRBD1|TRBJ1-4|TRBV4-1|.
CASSQDPRGPLTNEKLFF
TGCGCCAGCAGCCAAGATCCCAGGGGGCCGTTAACTAATGAAAAACTGTTTTTT
>.|TRBJ2-7|TRBV4-3|.
CASSQDRSYSYEQYF
TGCGCCAGCAGCCAAGATCGAAGCTATTCGTACGAGCAGTACTTC
>.|TRBJ1-5|TRBV6-5|.
CASSGLRADNQPQHF
TGTGCCAGCAGCGGACTGAGGGCCGATAATCAGCCCCAGCATTTT
>TRBD1|TRBJ1-3|TRBV2|.
CASSESTGGPDTIYF
TGTGCCAGCAGTGAATCGACAGGGGGCCCGGACACCATATATTTT
>TRBD1|TRBJ1-1|TRBV11-1|.
CASSLATGVMNTEAFF
TGTGCCAGCAGCTTAGCAACAGGGGTGATGAACACTGAAGCTTTCTTT
>.|TRBJ2-1|TRBV19|few
CASSLKRWENNEQFF
TGTGCCAGTAGTCTCAAGAGATGGGAGAACAATGAGCAGTTCTTC
>TRBD2|TRBJ2-3|TRBV30|.
CAVEAGVTDTQYF
TGTGCCGTCGAGGCGGGGGTCACAGATACGCAGTATTTT
>.|TRBJ1-1|TRBV7-9|.
CASSVPQGQPQEAFF
TGTGCCAGCAGCGTACCACAAGGACAACCGCAAGAAGCTTTCTTT
>TRBD2|TRBJ2-5|TRBV7-2|.
CASSLGGSGETQYF
TGTGCCAGCAGCTTAGGAGGTAGCGGGGAGACCCAGTACTTC
>TRBD1|TRBJ1-1|TRBV27|.
CASSPWTGGMNTEAFF
TGTGCCAGCAGTCCTTGGACAGGGGGGATGAACACTGAAGCTTTCTTT
>TRBD1|TRBJ1-4|TRBV7-2|.
CASSSGTGGLTNEKLFF
TGTGCCAGCAGCTCCGGGACAGGGGGCCTTACTAATGAAAAACTGTTTTTT
>.|TRBJ2-5|TRBV4-3|.
CASSQDWAAQETQYF
TGCGCCAGCAGCCAAGATTGGGCAGCCCAAGAGACCCAGTACTTC
>.|TRBJ2-1|TRBV3-1/TRBV3-2|.
CASSLIGGVSNNEQFF
TGTGCCAGCAGCCTCATAGGCGGGGTGTCGAACAATGAGCAGTTCTTC
>.|TRBJ1-2|TRBV19|.
CASSTFPGTHYGYTF
TGTGCCAGTAGTACCTTCCCCGGGACACACTATGGCTACACCTTC
>.|TRBJ1-3|TRBV6-5|once
CATSSGNTIYF
TGTGCCACCAGCTCTGGAAACACCATATATTTT
>.|TRBJ1-1|TRBV9|.
CASSVAFRGTNTEAFF
TGTGCCAGCAGCGTAGCTTTCCGGGGAACTAACACTGAAGCTTTCTTT
>.|TRBJ2-2|TRBV6-5|.
CASRSQGRDTGELFF
TGTGCCAGCAGGTCCCAGGGACGCGACACCGGGGAGCTGTTTTTT
>.|TRBJ2-3|TRBV5-1|.
CASSLDSTYRTDTQYF
TGCGCCAGCAGCCTGGACAGCACCTACCGCACAGATACGCAGTATTTT
>.|TRBJ2-7|TRBV19|.
CASSISRGPSYEQYF
TGTGCCAGTAGTATCAGTAGGGGACCCTCCTACGAGCAGTACTTC